The rows below give T cell receptor beta chains drawn from one sample of a study of T cells expressing NK-cell markers. TCRdb reprocessed the 5' RACE reads and reports one entry per CDR3 protein, with no DNA. The sample holds about 190,000 distinct CDR3 sequences. Sequenced input: blood T cells: a sorted CD56 or NKG2C T cell subset, CD4+ or CD8+ T cells, or bulk PBMC T cells (not recorded which). These receptors all come from a man aged 18 to 69 in good health. Both conserved end residues are part of each CDR3. Fields, in order: V gene, J gene, CDR3 protein.

v_gene: TRBV2
j_gene: TRBJ2-5
CDR3aa: CASTGSLAGGETQYF

v_gene: TRBV7-2
j_gene: TRBJ2-5
CDR3aa: CASSPVLAGSKTQYF

v_gene: TRBV7-9
j_gene: TRBJ1-6
CDR3aa: CASSTGTAHSPLHF

v_gene: TRBV6-5
j_gene: TRBJ2-5
CDR3aa: CASSYVGGGQETQYF

v_gene: TRBV5-6
j_gene: TRBJ2-1
CDR3aa: CASSLVGQGHNEQFF

v_gene: TRBV29-1
j_gene: TRBJ2-3
CDR3aa: CSVEDSRGFEDTQYF

v_gene: TRBV12-3/TRBV12-4
j_gene: TRBJ2-3
CDR3aa: CASSHGQGSTPDTQYF

v_gene: TRBV27
j_gene: TRBJ2-7
CDR3aa: CASSSSEGGAYEQYF

v_gene: TRBV7-9
j_gene: TRBJ2-7
CDR3aa: CASSPWTARKIYEQYF

v_gene: TRBV5-1
j_gene: TRBJ2-1
CDR3aa: CASSIIHGDEQFF

v_gene: TRBV2
j_gene: TRBJ2-3
CDR3aa: CASNGHANTDTQYF

v_gene: TRBV7-9
j_gene: TRBJ1-1
CDR3aa: CASSLLTGKSNTEAFF

v_gene: TRBV7-9
j_gene: TRBJ2-7
CDR3aa: CASSFTGEQYF

v_gene: TRBV7-3
j_gene: TRBJ2-1
CDR3aa: CASSSPGHRGFYNEQFF

v_gene: TRBV19
j_gene: TRBJ2-1
CDR3aa: CASSIDDFSGGTNEQFF

v_gene: TRBV7-9
j_gene: TRBJ2-1
CDR3aa: CASREGLAGGVYNEQFF

v_gene: TRBV23-1
j_gene: TRBJ2-2
CDR3aa: CANLNFTNTGELFF

v_gene: TRBV9
j_gene: TRBJ2-2
CDR3aa: CASSVAQGSGELFF

v_gene: TRBV6-5
j_gene: TRBJ1-1
CDR3aa: CASSWTVNTEAFF

v_gene: TRBV20-1
j_gene: TRBJ2-7
CDR3aa: CSASDRGRLITPTYEQYF

v_gene: TRBV6-5
j_gene: TRBJ1-1
CDR3aa: CASSYSGEAFF

v_gene: TRBV5-4
j_gene: TRBJ2-1
CDR3aa: CASSWTEQEKQFF

v_gene: TRBV13
j_gene: TRBJ1-1
CDR3aa: CPSTETGNTEAFF

v_gene: TRBV4-2
j_gene: TRBJ1-4
CDR3aa: CASSLSEFATNEKLFF

v_gene: TRBV7-2
j_gene: TRBJ1-6
CDR3aa: CASSSPQGYNSPLHF

v_gene: TRBV14
j_gene: TRBJ1-1
CDR3aa: CASSQEMAGGNFEAFF

v_gene: TRBV27
j_gene: TRBJ1-6
CDR3aa: CASSPATTGRGSPLHF

v_gene: TRBV7-8
j_gene: TRBJ2-2
CDR3aa: CASGAESLVSTGELFF

v_gene: TRBV7-8
j_gene: TRBJ2-7
CDR3aa: CASSLAWTANEQYF

v_gene: TRBV11-2
j_gene: TRBJ2-1
CDR3aa: CASSFSGGAWEQFF

v_gene: TRBV24-1
j_gene: TRBJ2-3
CDR3aa: CATSDRRQGWTDTQYF

v_gene: TRBV19
j_gene: TRBJ1-4
CDR3aa: CASRETGDEKLFF

v_gene: TRBV5-6
j_gene: TRBJ2-1
CDR3aa: CASSLLFGEEFF

v_gene: TRBV2
j_gene: TRBJ2-1
CDR3aa: CASSDGLAVRDEQFF

v_gene: TRBV7-6
j_gene: TRBJ2-7
CDR3aa: CASSLNGGAHEQYF

v_gene: TRBV25-1
j_gene: TRBJ1-1
CDR3aa: CASSETLPTINTEAFF

v_gene: TRBV6-5
j_gene: TRBJ1-2
CDR3aa: CASSSDSTHHYGYTF

v_gene: TRBV24-1
j_gene: TRBJ2-1
CDR3aa: CATSDPGQGEFF